This T cell receptor beta chain was found in a study of OX40 agonist ivuxolimab in advanced cancers. V lost 4 bases and J 4 bases, leaving 11 bases between the germline ends. CDR1 is GTSNPN, CDR2 SVGIG, per germline (reference sequence). The CDR3 extends over 13 amino acids. Here immunoSEQ multiplex PCR was the method, and the copy in TCRdb shows in-frame clones only, minus some. The data contain 98,000 or so clones, roughly 89% of them singletons. Autoimmune disease history or systemic immunosuppression meant exclusion. Blood sampling was done at baseline, cycle 4 day 1, and cycle 7 day 1. The sequence derives from an adult with an advanced solid tumor such as melanoma, head and neck, liver or kidney cancer. The sequencing here drew on CD4+ or CD8+ T cells sorted from blood, taken in a trial of the OX40 agonist ivuxolimab. The chain couples TRBV30 to TRBJ1-5; weak D call: TRBD1 (5 bases). This CDR3 is CAWTGTSNQPQHF. CDR3 bases: TGTGCCTGGACCGGGACTTCAAATCAGCCCCAGCATTTT.